This record covers a single TCR beta chain. The sample holds a few counts of this clone. Which antigen it targets is not known. It has no much larger one-base neighbor in the sample; base qualities were not kept. The immunoSEQ Assay was the method used to sequence TCRbeta CDR3 regions. After extraction, genomic DNA underwent amplification by bias-controlled multiplex PCR, followed by high-throughput sequencing. As for the original processing: To quantify the absolute abundance of each unique TCRbeta CDR3 region, sequences were collapsed and filtered. Usable DNA was measured by amplifying reference genes present in all nucleated cells, and TCRbeta template counts were normalized to that usable DNA to estimate T cell fraction. Repertoire TCRs were annotated as SARS-CoV-2-specific by exact matching of V gene, CDR3 amino acid sequence and J gene to a known reactive TCR set. MIRA supplied the reference SARS-CoV-2 TCR set, which was filtered for enrichment in COVID-19-positive ImmuneCODE repertoires so that public or cross-reactive TCRs were removed. Drawing on the MIRA antigens, annotated TCRs were analysed further at the level of specific ORF or position within ORF. Breadth was defined as annotated unique rearrangements over total unique productive rearrangements; depth was the summed frequency of those rearrangements. Two-sided Wilcoxon rank-sum tests were applied when comparing TCR breadth between groups. Imported from immuneACCESS, the table was reduced by TCRdb to in-frame sequences with V and J called. These copies leave out some clones; in studies compared against another copy, an unresolved V gene accounts for under half, and the cause of the remainder is not known. V, J and clone size reflect that table, while D and trimming were determined from the DNA. For this sample the table gives almost 400,000 clones, of which approximately 91% were detected only once. In total, the top ten clones hold 1.5% to 2% of the sample.

Reading the label with the study, this specimen's treatment or condition is: some 19 received Ad26.COV2.S at low or high dose, single or two shots; 5 received placebo; per-sample allocation not given. Repertoires of vaccine and placebo recipients were sequenced from samples taken on day 63 after the first injection. Cohort 1b enrolled some 25 adults aged 18-55 years at a single site in Boston, USA, between 29 July and 7 August 2020. Ad26.COV2.S was a replication-incompetent adenovirus type 26 vector that expressed a prefusion-stabilized SARS-CoV-2 spike protein derived from the original Wuhan strain. The data were taken from a study of Ad26.COV2.S vaccination and SARS-CoV-2 variants (dated by TCRdb to 2020 to 2023). A note on the overall study: Vaccine-arm donors came from COV1001, a multicentre, randomized, double-blind, placebo-controlled phase I-IIa trial of Ad26.COV2.S in healthy adults. Throughout the experiments and outcome assessment, investigators stayed blinded to trial group allocation. The TCR-sequenced set comprised approximately 32 samples: 19 Ad26.COV2.S vaccine recipients, 5 placebo recipients and 8 SARS-CoV-2 convalescent individuals. TCRbeta repertoire sequencing was used to assess the specificity and breadth of SARS-CoV-2-reactive T cell receptors after Ad26.COV2.S vaccination. Trial participants were randomized into five groups of five: low-dose or high-dose Ad26.COV2.S given once or twice, or placebo on both occasions. Ad26.COV2.S was administered intramuscularly at a dose of 5x10^10 or 1x10^11 viral particles, either as one shot or as two shots given 56 days apart. Summary of the overall study and its limitations: The study lacked the statistical power to compare responses across vaccine doses or regimens. Non-spike TCR breadth was comparable between vaccine and placebo recipients, consistent with the vaccine containing only spike. After vaccination, substantial breadth of spike-specific CD8+ and CD4+ T cell responses was reported. Higher spike-specific TCR breadth was observed in Ad26.COV2.S recipients than in placebo recipients (P = 0.0014). According to the authors, total T cell responses may have been underestimated by the TCR breadth and depth analyses.

Its CDR3 holds 14 amino acids, cysteine through phenylalanine. Only the CDR3 DNA stays, 42 bases, in frame from base 1. From the germline V gene, CDR1 is SGDLS and CDR2 is YYNGEE. Relative to germline, V is 0 bases shorter and J is 8 bases shorter, with 12 bases between their ends. The chain links TRBV9 with TRBJ1-3, with the D gene too uncertain to name. The origin of this receptor is a person aged 18-65 years who received the Ad26.COV2.S COVID-19 vaccine or a placebo. The sequencing here drew on peripheral blood, taken in a trial of Ad26.COV2.S vaccine versus placebo. The nucleotide sequence is given as TGTGCCAGCAGCGTAGGACCCCAGTCTGACACCATATATTTT. It codes for CASSVGPQSDTIYF.